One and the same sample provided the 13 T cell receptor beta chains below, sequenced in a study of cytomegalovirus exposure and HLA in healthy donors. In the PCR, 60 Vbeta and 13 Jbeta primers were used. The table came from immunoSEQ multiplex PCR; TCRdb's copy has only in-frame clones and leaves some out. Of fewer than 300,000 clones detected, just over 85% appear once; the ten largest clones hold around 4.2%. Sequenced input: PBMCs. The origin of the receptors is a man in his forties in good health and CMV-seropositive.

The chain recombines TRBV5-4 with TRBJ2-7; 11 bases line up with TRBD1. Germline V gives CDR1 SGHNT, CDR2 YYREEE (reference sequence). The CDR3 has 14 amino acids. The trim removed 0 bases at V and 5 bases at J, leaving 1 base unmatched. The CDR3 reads CASSLAGQGDEQYF. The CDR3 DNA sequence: TGTGCCAGCAGCTTGGCGGGACAGGGGGACGAGCAGTACTTC.

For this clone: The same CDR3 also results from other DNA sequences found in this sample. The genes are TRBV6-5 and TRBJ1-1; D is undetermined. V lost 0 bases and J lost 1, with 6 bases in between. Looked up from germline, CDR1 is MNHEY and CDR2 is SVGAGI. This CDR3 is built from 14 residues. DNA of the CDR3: TGTGCCAGCAGTTACTCGACGGGGAACACTGAAGCTTTCTTT. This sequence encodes CASSYSTGNTEAFF.

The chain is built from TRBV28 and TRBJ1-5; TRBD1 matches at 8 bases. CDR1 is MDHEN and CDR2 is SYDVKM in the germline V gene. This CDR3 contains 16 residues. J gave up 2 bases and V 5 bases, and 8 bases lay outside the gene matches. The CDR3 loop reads CASSHGPTGGNQPQHF. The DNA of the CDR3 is TGTGCCAGCAGTCACGGGCCGACAGGGGGCAATCAGCCCCAGCATTTT. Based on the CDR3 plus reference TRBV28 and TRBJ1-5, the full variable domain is DVKVTQSSRYLVKRTGEKVFLECVQDMDHENMFWYRQDPGLGLRLIYFSYDVKMKEKGDIPEGYSVSREKKERFSLILESASTNQTSMYLCASSHGPTGGNQPQHFGDGTRLSIL.

CDR3 DNA sequence: TGTGCCAGCAGCCGCCTGCGGGAGGGCCTTAGGGAGTTCTTC. This codes for CASSRLREGLREFF. The rearrangement uses TRBV28 and TRBJ2-1; 9 bases align to TRBD2. The CDR3 covers 14 residues. Germline lookup yields CDR1 MDHEN and CDR2 SYDVKM. With V trimmed by 6 bases and J by 14 bases, 14 bases remained unmatched.

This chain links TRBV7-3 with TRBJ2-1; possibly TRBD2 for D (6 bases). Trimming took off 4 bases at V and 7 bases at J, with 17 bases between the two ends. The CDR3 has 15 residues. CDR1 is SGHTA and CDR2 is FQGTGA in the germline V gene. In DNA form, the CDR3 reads TGTGCCAGCAGCTCGGTCGGAGGGCGCGGGAATGAGCAGTTCTTC. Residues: CASSSVGGRGNEQFF.

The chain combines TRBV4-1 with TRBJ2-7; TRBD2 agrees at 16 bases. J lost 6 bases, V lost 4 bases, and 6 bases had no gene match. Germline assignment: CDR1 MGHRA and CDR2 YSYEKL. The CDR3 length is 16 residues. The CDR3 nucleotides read TGCGCCAGCAGCCGCCTTGGGACTAGCGGGAGGGGCGAGCAGTACTTC. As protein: CASSRLGTSGRGEQYF.

CDR3 sequence: CASSGPDRGLETQYF. The CDR3 bases are TGTGCCAGCAGTGGGCCGGACAGGGGATTAGAGACCCAGTACTTC. This chain joins TRBV6-6 and TRBJ2-5, with 9 bases matching TRBD1. V lost 5 bases and J lost 4; bases outside the gene matches: 8. CDR3 length: 15 residues. Looked up from germline, CDR1 is MNHNY and CDR2 is SVGAGI (reference sequence).

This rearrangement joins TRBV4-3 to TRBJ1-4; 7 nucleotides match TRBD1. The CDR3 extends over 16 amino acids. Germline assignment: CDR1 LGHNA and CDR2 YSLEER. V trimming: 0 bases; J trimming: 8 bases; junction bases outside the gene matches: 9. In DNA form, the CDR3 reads TGCGCCAGCAGCCAAGATAGCCAGGGGGGAAGAGAAAAACTGTTTTTT. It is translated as CASSQDSQGGREKLFF.

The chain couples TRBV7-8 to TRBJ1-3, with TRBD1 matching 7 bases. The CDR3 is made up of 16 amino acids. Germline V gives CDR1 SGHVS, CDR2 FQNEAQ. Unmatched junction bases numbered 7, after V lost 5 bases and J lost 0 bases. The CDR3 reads CASSPEGAFSGNTIYF. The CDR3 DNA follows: TGTGCCAGCAGCCCCGAGGGGGCCTTCTCTGGAAACACCATATATTTT.

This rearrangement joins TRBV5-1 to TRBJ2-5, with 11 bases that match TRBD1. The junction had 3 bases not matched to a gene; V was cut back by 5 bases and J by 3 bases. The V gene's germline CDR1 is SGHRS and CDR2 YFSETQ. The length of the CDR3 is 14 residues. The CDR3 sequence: CASSRTGGEETQYF. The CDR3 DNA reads TGCGCCAGCAGTAGGACAGGGGGCGAAGAGACCCAGTACTTC.

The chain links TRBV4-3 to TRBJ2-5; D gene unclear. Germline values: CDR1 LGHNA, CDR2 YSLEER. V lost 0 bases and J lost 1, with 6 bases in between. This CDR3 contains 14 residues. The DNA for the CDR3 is TGCGCCAGCAGCCAAGACAGGATCCAAGAGACCCAGTACTTC. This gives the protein CASSQDRIQETQYF.

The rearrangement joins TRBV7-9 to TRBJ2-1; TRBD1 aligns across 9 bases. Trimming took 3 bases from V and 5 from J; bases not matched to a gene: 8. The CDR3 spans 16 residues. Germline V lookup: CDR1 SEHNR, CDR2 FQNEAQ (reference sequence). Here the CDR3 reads CASSLGRDRDDNEQFF. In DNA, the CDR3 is TGTGCCAGCAGCTTGGGACGGGACAGGGACGACAATGAGCAGTTCTTC.

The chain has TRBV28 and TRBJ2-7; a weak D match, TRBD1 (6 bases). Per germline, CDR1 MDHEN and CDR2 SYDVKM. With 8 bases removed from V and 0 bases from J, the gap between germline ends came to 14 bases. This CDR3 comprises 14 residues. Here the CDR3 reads CASDDQGSSYEQYF. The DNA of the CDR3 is TGTGCCAGCGACGACCAGGGGAGCTCCTACGAGCAGTACTTC.